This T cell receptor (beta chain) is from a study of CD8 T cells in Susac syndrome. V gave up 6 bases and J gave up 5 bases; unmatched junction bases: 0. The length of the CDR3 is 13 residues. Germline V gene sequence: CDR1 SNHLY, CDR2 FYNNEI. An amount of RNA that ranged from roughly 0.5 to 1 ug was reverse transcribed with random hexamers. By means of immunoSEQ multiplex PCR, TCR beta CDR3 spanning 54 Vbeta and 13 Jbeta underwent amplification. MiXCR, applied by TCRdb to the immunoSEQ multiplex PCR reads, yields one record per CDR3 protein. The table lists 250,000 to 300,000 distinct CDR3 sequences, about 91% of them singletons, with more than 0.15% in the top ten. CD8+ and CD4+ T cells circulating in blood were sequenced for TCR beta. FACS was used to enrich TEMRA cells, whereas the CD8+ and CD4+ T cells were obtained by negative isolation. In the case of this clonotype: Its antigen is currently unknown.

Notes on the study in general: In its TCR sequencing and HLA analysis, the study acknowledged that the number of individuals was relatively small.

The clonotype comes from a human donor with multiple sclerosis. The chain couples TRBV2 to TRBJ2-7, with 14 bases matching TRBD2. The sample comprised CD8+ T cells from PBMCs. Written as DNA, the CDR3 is TGTGCCAGCAGGGGACTAGCGGGAGACGAGCAGTACTTC. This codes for CASRGLAGDEQYF. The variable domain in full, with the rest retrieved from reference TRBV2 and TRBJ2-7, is EPEVTQTPSHQVTQMGQEVILRCVPISNHLYFYWYRQILGQKVEFLVSFYNNEISEKSEIFDDQFSVERPDGSNFTLKIRSTKLEDSAMYFCASRGLAGDEQYFGPGTRLTVT.